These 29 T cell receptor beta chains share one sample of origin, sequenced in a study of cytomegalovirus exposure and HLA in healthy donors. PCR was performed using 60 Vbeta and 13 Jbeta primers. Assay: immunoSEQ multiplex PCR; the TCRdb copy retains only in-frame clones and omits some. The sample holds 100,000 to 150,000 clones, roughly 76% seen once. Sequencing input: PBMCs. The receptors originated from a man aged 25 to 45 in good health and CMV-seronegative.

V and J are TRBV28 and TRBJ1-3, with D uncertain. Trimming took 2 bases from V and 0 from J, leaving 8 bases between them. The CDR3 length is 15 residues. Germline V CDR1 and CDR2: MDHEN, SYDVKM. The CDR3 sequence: CASSLLLGSGNTIYF. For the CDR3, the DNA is TGTGCCAGCAGTTTACTTCTCGGCTCTGGAAACACCATATATTTT.

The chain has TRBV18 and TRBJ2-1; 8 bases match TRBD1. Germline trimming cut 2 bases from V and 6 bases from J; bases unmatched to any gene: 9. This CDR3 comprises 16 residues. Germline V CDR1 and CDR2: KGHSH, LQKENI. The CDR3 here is CASSPEDRVIGNEQFF. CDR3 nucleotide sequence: TGTGCCAGCTCACCAGAGGACAGGGTTATAGGCAATGAGCAGTTCTTC.

The DNA of the CDR3 is TGTGCCAGCAGCTTAGGGGCAGGGGGCAGTCAGCCCCAGCATTTT. It is translated as CASSLGAGGSQPQHF. The rearrangement joins TRBV7-2 to TRBJ1-5; 8 nucleotides line up with TRBD1. Germline V CDR1 and CDR2: SGHTA, FQGNSA. The CDR3 runs 15 residues. V dropped 1 base and J dropped 6; count of bases not matched to a gene: 5.

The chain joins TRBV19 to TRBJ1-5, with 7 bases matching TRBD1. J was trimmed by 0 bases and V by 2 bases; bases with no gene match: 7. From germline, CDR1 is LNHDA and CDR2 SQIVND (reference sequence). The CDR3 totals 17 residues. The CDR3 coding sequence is TGTGCCAGTAGTATAATAGGTGGGACAGATAGCAATCAGCCCCAGCATTTT. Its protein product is CASSIIGGTDSNQPQHF.

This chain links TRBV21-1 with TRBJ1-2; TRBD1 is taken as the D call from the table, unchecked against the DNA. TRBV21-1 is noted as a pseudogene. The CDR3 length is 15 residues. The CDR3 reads CASSKALTGGYGYTF. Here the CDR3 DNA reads TGTGCCAGCAGCAAAGCGCTAACAGGGGGCTATGGCTACACCTTC.

This CDR3 is CAISEGEGGRTDTQYF. The CDR3, as DNA: TGTGCCATCAGTGAGGGGGAAGGTGGGAGAACAGATACGCAGTATTTT. The chain employs TRBV10-3 and TRBJ2-3; perhaps TRBD2 as D (5 bases). The ends were cut back, 2 bases at V and 3 bases at J, with 15 bases in the middle. The CDR3 is made up of 16 amino acids. Germline V CDR1 and CDR2: ENHRY, SYGVKD.

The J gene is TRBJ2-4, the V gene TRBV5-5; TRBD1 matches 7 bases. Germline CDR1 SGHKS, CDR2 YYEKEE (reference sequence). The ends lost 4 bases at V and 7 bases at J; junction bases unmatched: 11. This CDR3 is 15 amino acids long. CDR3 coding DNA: TGTGCCAGCAGCCTGACAGGGCTCGTCGGGAACATTCAGTACTTC. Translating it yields CASSLTGLVGNIQYF.

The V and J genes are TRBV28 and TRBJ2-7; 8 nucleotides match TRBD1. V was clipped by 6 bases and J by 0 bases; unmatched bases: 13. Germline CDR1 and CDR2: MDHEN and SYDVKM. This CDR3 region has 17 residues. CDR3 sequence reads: CASSLPPGGTGSYEQYF. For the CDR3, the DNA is TGTGCCAGCAGCCTCCCCCCAGGGGGCACCGGCTCCTACGAGCAGTACTTC.

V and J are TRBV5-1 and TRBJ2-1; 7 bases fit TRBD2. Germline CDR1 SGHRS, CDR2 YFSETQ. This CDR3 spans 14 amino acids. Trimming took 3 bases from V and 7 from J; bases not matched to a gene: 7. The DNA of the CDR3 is TGCGCCAGCAGCTCGACACTGGGGGGGAATGAGCAGTTCTTC. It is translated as CASSSTLGGNEQFF.

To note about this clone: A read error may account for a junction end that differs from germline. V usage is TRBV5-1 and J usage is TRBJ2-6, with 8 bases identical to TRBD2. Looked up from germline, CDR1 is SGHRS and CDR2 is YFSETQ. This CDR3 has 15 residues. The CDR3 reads CASSSDRRGANGLTF. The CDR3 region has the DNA TGCGCCAGCAGCTCCGACAGGCGGGGGGCCAACGGCCTGACTTTC.

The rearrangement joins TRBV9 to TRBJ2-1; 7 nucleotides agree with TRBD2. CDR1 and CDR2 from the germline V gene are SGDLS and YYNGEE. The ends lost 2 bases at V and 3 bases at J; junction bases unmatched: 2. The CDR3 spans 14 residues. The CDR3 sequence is CASSVGGVYNEQFF. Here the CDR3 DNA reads TGTGCCAGCAGCGTGGGGGGGGTCTACAATGAGCAGTTCTTC.

CDR3 sequence (DNA): TGTGCCTGGAAGAAACCCACCTTGAGGTCCCCGAACACTGAAGCTTTCTTT. Amino acid sequence: CAWKKPTLRSPNTEAFF. This sequence joins TRBV30 and TRBJ1-1; D ambiguous. Trimming shortened V by 4 bases and J by 1 base, and 22 bases separated the two germline ends. The germline CDR1 and CDR2 sequences are GTSNPN and SVGIG (reference sequence). There are 17 residues in the CDR3.

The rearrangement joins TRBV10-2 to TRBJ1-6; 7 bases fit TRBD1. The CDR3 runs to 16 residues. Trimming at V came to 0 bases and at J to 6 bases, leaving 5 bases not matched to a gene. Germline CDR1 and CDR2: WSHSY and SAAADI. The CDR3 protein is CASSESGGASNSPLHF. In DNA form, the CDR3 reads TGCGCCAGCAGTGAGTCAGGGGGCGCATCTAATTCACCCCTCCACTTT.

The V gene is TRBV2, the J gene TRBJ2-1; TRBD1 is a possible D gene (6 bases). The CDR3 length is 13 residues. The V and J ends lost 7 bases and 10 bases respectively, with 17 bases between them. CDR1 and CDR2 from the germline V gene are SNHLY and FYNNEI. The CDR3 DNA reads TGTGCCAGCACCGAGAACCGGGACACAGAGCAGTTCTTC. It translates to CASTENRDTEQFF.

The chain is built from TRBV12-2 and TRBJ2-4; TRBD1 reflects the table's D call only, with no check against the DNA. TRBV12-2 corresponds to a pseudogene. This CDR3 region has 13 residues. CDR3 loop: CASRERGRVCAFF. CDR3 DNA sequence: TGTGCAAGTCGAGAAAGGGGGCGCGTATGCGCCTTCTTC.

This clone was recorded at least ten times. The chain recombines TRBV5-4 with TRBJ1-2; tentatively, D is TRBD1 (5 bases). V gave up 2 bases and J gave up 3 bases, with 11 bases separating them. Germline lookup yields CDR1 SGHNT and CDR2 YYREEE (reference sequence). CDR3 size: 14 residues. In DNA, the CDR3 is TGTGCCAGCAGCTTCTTTGGGGGGGACTATGGCTACACCTTC. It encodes CASSFFGGDYGYTF.

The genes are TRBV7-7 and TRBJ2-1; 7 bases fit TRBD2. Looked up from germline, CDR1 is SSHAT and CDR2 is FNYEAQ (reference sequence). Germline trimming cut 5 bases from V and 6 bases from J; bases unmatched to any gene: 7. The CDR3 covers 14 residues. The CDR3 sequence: CASSPSPGGNEQFF. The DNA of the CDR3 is TGTGCCAGCAGCCCAAGCCCGGGAGGCAATGAGCAGTTCTTC.

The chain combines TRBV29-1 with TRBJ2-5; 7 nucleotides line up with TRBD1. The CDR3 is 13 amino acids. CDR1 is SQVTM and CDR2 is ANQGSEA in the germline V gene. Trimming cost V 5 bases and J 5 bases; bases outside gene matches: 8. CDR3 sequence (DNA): TGCAGCGTTCCCTACAGGGGCGGGGAGACCCAGTACTTC. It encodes CSVPYRGGETQYF.

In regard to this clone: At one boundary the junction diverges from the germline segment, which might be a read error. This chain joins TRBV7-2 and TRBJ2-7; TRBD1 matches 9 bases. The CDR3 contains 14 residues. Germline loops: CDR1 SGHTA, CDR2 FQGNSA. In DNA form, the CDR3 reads TGTGCCAGCAGCCCCGGGGACAGGGCCTACGAACAGTACTTC. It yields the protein CASSPGDRAYEQYF. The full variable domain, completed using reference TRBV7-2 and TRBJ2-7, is GAGVSQSPSNKVTEKGKDVELRCDPISGHTALYWYRQSLGQGLEFLIYFQGNSAPDKSGLPSDRFSAERTGGSVSTLTIQRTQQEDSAVYLCASSPGDRAYEQYFGPGTRLTVT.

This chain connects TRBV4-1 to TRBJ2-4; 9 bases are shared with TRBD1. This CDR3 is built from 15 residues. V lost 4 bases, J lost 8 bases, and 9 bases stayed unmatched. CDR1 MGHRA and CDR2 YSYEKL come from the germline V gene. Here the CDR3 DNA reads TGCGCCAGCAGCCGGAAACAGGGGGCTGTGGACATTCAGTACTTC. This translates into CASSRKQGAVDIQYF.

The CDR3 sequence: CATSRGDSSLSDTQYF. CDR3 nucleotides: TGTGCCACCAGCAGAGGGGACAGTAGTTTGAGCGATACGCAGTATTTT. This chain joins TRBV15 and TRBJ2-3; TRBD1 agrees at 7 bases. This CDR3 contains 16 residues. Trimming at V came to 1 base and at J to 6 bases, leaving 10 bases not matched to a gene. CDR1 and CDR2 (germline): LNHNV, YYDKDF (reference sequence).

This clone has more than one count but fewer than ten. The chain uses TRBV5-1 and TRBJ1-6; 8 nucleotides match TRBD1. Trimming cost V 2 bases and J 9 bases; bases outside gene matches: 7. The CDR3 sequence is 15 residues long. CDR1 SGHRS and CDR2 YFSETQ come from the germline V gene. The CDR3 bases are TGCGCCAGCAGCTTCTACCAGGGGGCTAGTTCACCCCTCCACTTT. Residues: CASSFYQGASSPLHF.

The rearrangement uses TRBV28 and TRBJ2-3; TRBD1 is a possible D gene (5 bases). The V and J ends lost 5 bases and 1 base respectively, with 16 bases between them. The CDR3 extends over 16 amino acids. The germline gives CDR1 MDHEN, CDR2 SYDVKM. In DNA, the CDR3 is TGTGCCAGCAGTCCCCTCCAGGGATTAGGCACAGATACGCAGTATTTT. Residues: CASSPLQGLGTDTQYF. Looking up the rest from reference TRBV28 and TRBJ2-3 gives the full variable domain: DVKVTQSSRYLVKRTGEKVFLECVQDMDHENMFWYRQDPGLGLRLIYFSYDVKMKEKGDIPEGYSVSREKKERFSLILESASTNQTSMYLCASSPLQGLGTDTQYFGPGTRLTVL.

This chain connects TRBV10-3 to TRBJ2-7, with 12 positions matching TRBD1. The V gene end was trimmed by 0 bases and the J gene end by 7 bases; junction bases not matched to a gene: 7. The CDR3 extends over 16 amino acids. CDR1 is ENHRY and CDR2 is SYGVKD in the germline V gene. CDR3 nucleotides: TGTGCCATCAGTGAGTCGGGACAGGGGGCCCGGGGGGAGCAGTACTTC. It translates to CAISESGQGARGEQYF.

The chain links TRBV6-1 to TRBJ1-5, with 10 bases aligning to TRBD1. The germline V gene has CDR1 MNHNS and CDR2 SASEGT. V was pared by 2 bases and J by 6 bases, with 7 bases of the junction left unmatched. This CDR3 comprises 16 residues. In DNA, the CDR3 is TGTGCCAGCAGTGAACAGGGGACAGGGGTCGGTCAGCCCCAGCATTTT. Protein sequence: CASSEQGTGVGQPQHF.

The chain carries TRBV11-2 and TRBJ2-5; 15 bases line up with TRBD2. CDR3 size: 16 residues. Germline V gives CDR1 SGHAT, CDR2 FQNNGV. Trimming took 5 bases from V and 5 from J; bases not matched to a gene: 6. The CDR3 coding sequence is TGTGCCAGCAGCACCTTGGGGACTAGCGGGGGGGAGACCCAGTACTTC. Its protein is CASSTLGTSGGETQYF.

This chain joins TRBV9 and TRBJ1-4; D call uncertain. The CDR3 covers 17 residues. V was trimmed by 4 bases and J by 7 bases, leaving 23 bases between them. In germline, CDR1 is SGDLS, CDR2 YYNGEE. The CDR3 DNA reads TGTGCCAGCAGCCCCGGGAGCCGTTTGGTGGGGATTGAAAAACTGTTTTTT. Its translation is CASSPGSRLVGIEKLFF.

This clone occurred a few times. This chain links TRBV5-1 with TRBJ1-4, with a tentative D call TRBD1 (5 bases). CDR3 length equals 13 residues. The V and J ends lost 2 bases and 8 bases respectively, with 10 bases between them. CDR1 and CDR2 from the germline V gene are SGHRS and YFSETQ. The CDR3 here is CASSLGAREKLFF. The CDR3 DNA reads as TGCGCCAGCAGCTTAGGGGCTCGGGAAAAACTGTTTTTT.

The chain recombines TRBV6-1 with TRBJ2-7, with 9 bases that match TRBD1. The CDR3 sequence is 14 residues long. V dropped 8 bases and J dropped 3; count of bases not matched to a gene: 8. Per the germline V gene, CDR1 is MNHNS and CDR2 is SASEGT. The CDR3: CASLFRTGVYEQYF. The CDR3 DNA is TGTGCCAGCCTATTTAGGACAGGGGTCTACGAGCAGTACTTC.